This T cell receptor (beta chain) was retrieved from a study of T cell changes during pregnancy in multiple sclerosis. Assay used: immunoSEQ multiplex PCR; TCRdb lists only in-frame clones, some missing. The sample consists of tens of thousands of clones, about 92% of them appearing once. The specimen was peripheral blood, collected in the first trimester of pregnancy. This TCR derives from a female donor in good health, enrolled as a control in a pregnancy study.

CDR3 sequence (DNA): TGTGCCAGCAGCATGGGCCCGTCGACGGTCTCCTACGAGCAGTACTTC. Its translation: CASSMGPSTVSYEQYF. The rearrangement uses TRBV13 and TRBJ2-7; the D is unclear. The length of the CDR3 is 16 residues. The V and J ends lost 5 bases and 0 bases respectively, with 17 bases between them. Germline CDR1 and CDR2: PRHDT and FYEKMQ (reference sequence).